This paragraph covers one T cell receptor (beta chain) sequence. Per germline, CDR1 SGHRS and CDR2 YFSETQ. V gave up 1 base and J gave up 1 base, with 5 bases separating them. The CDR3 loop spans 14 amino acids. Generated by immunoSEQ multiplex PCR, the TCRdb table keeps only in-frame clones and is missing some. The repertoire consists of about 350,000 clones, with roughly 90% occurring once and the leading ten covering just over 9.5%. This entry belongs to a study of blood T cell repertoires in COVID-19. The source of this sequence is a man aged 30 to 45 with COVID-19, enrolled during active disease. Material: peripheral blood. This rearrangement joins TRBV5-1 to TRBJ2-2; D is undetermined. CDR3 amino acids: CASSLIVNTGELFF. The CDR3 DNA sequence: TGCGCCAGCAGCTTGATCGTGAACACCGGGGAGCTGTTTTTT.